Presented here are 2 T cell receptor beta chains from one specimen sequenced in a study of PD-1 blockade in mismatch repair-deficient tumors. Method: immunoSEQ multiplex PCR; TCRdb's copy keeps in-frame clones and lacks some. The profile shows 55,000 to 85,000 clones, 60% to 80% of them singletons. The sequenced sample was peripheral blood, obtained 2 weeks after starting pembrolizumab. These receptors were collected from an adult with mismatch repair-deficient cancer.

This clone showed up just a few times. This chain joins TRBV14 and TRBJ2-7, with TRBD1 as a possible D gene (6 bases). Germline CDR1 and CDR2: SGHDN and FVKESK. With 4 bases removed from V and 0 bases from J, the gap between germline ends came to 10 bases. The CDR3 length is 14 residues. The chain's CDR3 is CASSPTGSSYEQYF. The CDR3 DNA follows: TGTGCCAGCAGCCCGACAGGCAGCTCCTACGAGCAGTACTTC. Combining the CDR3 with reference TRBV14 and TRBJ2-7 gives the whole variable domain EAGVTQFPSHSVIEKGQTVTLRCDPISGHDNLYWYRRVMGKEIKFLLHFVKESKQDESGMPNNRFLAERTGGTYSTLKVQPAELEDSGVYFCASSPTGSSYEQYFGPGTRLTVT.

The gene calls are TRBV6-5 and TRBJ1-1, with TRBD1 matching 7 bases. Unmatched junction bases numbered 4, after V lost 3 bases and J lost 0 bases. Germline V gene sequence: CDR1 MNHEY, CDR2 SVGAGI. This CDR3 is built from 15 residues. Here the CDR3 DNA reads TGTGCCAGCAGTTATACAGGGGTCATGAACACTGAAGCTTTCTTT. This gives the protein CASSYTGVMNTEAFF.